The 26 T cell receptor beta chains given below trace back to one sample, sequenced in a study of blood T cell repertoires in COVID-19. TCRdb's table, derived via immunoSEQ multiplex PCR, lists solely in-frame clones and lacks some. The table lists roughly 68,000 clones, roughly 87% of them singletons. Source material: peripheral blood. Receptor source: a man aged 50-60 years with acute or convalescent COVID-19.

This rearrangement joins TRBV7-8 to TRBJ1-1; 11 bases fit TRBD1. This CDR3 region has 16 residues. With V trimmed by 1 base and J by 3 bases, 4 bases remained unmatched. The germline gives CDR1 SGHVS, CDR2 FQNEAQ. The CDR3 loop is CASSLGGTGGDTEAFF. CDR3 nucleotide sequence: TGTGCCAGCAGCTTAGGAGGGACAGGGGGGGACACTGAAGCTTTCTTT.

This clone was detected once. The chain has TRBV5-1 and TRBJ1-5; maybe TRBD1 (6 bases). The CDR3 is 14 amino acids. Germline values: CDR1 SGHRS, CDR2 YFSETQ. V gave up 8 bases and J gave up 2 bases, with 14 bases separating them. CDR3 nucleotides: TGCGCCAGTAGTAGGGGGTTTGGCAATCAGCCCCAGCATTTT. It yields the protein CASSRGFGNQPQHF.

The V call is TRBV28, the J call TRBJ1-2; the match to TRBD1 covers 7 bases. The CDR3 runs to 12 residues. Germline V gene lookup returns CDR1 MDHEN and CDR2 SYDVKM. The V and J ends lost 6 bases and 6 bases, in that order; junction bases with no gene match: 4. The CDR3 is CASRWTGDGYTF. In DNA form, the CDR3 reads TGTGCCAGCAGGTGGACAGGAGATGGCTACACCTTC.

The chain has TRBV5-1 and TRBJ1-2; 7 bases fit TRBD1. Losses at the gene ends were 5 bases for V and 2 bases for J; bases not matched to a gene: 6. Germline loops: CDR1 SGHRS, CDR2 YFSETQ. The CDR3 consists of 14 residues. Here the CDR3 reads CASRPTGSNYGYTF. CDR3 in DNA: TGCGCCAGCAGACCGACAGGGTCCAACTATGGCTACACCTTC.

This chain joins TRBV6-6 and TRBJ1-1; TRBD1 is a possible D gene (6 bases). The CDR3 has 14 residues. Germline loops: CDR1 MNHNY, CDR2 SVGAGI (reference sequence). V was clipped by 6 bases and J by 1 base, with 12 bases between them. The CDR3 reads CASRTGIGNTEAFF. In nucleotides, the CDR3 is TGTGCCAGCAGAACAGGGATCGGGAACACTGAAGCTTTCTTT.

CDR3 bases: TGCGCCAGCAGCCCCTCCGGGACAGCATTCAACGAGCAGTACTTC. It encodes CASSPSGTAFNEQYF. J is TRBJ2-7 and V is TRBV5-1; TRBD1 agrees at 7 bases. With 4 bases clipped from V and 5 bases from J, the junction kept 12 bases outside the gene matches. CDR1 is SGHRS, CDR2 YFSETQ, per germline. This CDR3 contains 15 residues.

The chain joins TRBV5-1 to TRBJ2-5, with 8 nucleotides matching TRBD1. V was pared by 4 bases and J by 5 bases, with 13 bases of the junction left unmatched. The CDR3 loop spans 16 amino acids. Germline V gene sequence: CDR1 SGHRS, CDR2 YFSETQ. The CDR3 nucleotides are TGCGCCAGCAGCCCGCGGGGACAGGTGGGATTCGAGACCCAGTACTTC. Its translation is CASSPRGQVGFETQYF. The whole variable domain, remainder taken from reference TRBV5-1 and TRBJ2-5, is KAGVTQTPRYLIKTRGQQVTLSCSPISGHRSVSWYQQTPGQGLQFLFEYFSETQRNKGNFPGRFSGRQFSNSRSEMNVSTLELGDSALYLCASSPRGQVGFETQYFGPGTRLLVL.

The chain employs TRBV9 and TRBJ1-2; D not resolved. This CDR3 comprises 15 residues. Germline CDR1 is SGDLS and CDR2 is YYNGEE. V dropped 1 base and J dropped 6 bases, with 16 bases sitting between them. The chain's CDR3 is CASSVNGLAGDGYTF. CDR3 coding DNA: TGTGCCAGCAGCGTAAATGGGCTGGCAGGCGATGGCTACACCTTC. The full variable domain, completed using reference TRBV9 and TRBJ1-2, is DSGVTQTPKHLITATGQRVTLRCSPRSGDLSVYWYQQSLDQGLQFLIQYYNGEERAKGNILERFSAQQFPDLHSELNLSSLELGDSALYFCASSVNGLAGDGYTFGSGTRLTVV.

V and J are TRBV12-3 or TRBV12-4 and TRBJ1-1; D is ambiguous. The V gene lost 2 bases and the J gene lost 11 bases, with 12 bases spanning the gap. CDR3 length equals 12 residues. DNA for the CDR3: TGTGCCAGCAGTTTATTCCAAAAGGAGGCTTTCTTT. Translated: CASSLFQKEAFF.

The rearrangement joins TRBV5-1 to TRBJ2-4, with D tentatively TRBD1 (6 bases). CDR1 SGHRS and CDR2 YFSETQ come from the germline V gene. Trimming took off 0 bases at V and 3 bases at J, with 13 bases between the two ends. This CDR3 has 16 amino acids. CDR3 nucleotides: TGCGCCAGCAGCTTGGTCACAGGGTTGGGCAAAAACATTCAGTACTTC. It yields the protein CASSLVTGLGKNIQYF.

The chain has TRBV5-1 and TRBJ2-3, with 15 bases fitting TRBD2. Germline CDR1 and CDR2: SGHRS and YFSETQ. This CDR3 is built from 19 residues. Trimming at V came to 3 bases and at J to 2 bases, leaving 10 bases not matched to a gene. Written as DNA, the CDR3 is TGCGCCAGCAGCTCGGGACTAGCGGGGGGCCGGGCCATCACAGATACGCAGTATTTT. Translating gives CASSSGLAGGRAITDTQYF. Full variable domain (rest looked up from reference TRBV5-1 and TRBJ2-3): KAGVTQTPRYLIKTRGQQVTLSCSPISGHRSVSWYQQTPGQGLQFLFEYFSETQRNKGNFPGRFSGRQFSNSRSEMNVSTLELGDSALYLCASSSGLAGGRAITDTQYFGPGTRLTVL.

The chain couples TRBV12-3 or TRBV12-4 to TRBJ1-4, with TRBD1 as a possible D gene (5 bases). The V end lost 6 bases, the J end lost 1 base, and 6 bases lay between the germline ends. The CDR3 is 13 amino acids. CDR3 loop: CASRQETNEKLFF. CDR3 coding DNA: TGTGCCAGCAGACAGGAAACTAATGAAAAACTGTTTTTT.

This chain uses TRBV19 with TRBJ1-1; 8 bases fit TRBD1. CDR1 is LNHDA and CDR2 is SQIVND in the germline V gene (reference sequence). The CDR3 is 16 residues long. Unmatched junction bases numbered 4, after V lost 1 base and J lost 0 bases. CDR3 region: CASSIAPGQVNTEAFF. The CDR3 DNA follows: TGTGCCAGTAGTATAGCGCCGGGACAGGTGAACACTGAAGCTTTCTTT.

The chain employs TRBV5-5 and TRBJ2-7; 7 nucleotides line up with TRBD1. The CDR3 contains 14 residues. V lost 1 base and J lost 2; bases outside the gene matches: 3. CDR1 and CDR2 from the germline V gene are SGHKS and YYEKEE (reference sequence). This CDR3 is CASSLSGQAYEQYF. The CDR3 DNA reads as TGTGCCAGCAGCTTGTCCGGACAGGCCTACGAGCAGTACTTC. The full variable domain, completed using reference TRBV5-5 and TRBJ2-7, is DAGVTQSPTHLIKTRGQQVTLRCSPISGHKSVSWYQQVLGQGPQFIFQYYEKEERGRGNFPDRFSARQFPNYSSELNVNALLLGDSALYLCASSLSGQAYEQYFGPGTRLTVT.

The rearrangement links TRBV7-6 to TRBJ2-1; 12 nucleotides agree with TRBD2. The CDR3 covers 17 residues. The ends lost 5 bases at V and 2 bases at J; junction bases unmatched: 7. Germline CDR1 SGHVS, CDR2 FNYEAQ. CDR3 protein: CASSPSGGARAYNEQFF. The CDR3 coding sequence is TGTGCCAGCAGCCCTAGCGGGGGGGCCAGGGCCTACAATGAGCAGTTCTTC.

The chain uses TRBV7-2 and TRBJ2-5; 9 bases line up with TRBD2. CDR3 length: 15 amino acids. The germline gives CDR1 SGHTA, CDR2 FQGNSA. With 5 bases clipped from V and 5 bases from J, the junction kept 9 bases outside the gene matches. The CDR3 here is CASSQGAGGSETQYF. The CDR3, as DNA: TGTGCCAGCAGCCAGGGAGCGGGGGGTTCGGAGACCCAGTACTTC.

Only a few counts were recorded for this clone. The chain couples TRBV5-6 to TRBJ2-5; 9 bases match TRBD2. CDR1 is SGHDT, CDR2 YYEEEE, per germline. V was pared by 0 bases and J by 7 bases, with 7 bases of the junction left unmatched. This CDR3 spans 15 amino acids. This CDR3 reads CASSLGAGGRGTQYF. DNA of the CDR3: TGTGCCAGCAGCTTGGGAGCGGGGGGCCGTGGGACCCAGTACTTC.

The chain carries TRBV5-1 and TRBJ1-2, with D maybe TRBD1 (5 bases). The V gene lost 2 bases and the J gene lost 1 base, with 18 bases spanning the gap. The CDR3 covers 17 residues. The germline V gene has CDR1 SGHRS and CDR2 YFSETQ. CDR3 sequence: CASSFVPTREVNYGYTF. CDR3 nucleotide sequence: TGCGCCAGCAGCTTCGTCCCCACCAGGGAAGTTAACTATGGCTACACCTTC. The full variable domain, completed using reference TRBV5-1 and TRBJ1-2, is KAGVTQTPRYLIKTRGQQVTLSCSPISGHRSVSWYQQTPGQGLQFLFEYFSETQRNKGNFPGRFSGRQFSNSRSEMNVSTLELGDSALYLCASSFVPTREVNYGYTFGSGTRLTVV.

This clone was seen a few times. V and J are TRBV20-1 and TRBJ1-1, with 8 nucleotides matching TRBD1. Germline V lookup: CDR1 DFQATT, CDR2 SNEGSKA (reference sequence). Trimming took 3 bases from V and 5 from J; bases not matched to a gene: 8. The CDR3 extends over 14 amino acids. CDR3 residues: CSASRQGSGTEAFF. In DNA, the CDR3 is TGCAGTGCTAGTCGACAGGGGAGTGGGACTGAAGCTTTCTTT.

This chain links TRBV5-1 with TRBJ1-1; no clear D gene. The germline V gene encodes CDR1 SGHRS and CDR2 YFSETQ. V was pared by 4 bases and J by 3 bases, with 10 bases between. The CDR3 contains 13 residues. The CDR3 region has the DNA TGCGCCAGCAGCCCCAGAGGGCACACTGAAGCTTTCTTT. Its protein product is CASSPRGHTEAFF.

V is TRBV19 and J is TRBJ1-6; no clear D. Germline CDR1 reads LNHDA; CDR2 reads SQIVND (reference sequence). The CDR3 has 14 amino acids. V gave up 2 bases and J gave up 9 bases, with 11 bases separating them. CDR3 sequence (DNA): TGTGCCAGTAGTATAACCGGAGGATCTTCACCCCTCCACTTT. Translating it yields CASSITGGSSPLHF.

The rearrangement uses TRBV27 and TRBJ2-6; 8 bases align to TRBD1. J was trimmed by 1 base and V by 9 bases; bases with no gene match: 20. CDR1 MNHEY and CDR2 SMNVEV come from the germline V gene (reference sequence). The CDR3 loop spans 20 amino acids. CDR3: CASPAQLRDRSESGANVLTF. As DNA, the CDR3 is TGTGCCAGTCCCGCTCAACTCCGGGACAGGTCTGAATCTGGGGCCAACGTCCTGACTTTC.

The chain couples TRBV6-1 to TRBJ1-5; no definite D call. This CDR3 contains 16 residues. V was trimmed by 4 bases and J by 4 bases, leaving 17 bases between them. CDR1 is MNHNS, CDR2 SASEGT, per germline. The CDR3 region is CASSVDGGPLNQPQHF. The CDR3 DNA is TGTGCCAGCAGTGTCGACGGTGGGCCCTTGAATCAGCCCCAGCATTTT.

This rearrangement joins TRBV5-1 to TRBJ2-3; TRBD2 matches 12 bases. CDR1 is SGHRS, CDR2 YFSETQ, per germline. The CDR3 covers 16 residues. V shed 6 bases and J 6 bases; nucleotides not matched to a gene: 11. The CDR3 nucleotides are TGCGCCAGCACCGAGATAACTAGCGGGGGGTTTGATACGCAGTATTTT. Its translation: CASTEITSGGFDTQYF.

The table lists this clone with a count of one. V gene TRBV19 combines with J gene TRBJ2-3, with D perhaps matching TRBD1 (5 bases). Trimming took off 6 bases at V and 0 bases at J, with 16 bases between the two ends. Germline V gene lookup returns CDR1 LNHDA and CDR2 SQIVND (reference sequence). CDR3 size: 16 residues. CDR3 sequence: CASSSETASSTDTQYF. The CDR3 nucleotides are TGTGCCAGTAGCAGTGAGACAGCTTCTAGCACAGATACGCAGTATTTT.

CDR3 sequence reads: CASSVTPTAALNTEAFF. CDR3 DNA sequence: TGTGCCAGCAGCGTAACCCCCACAGCGGCCCTGAACACTGAAGCTTTCTTT. The rearrangement uses TRBV9 and TRBJ1-1; the D is unclear. V was shortened by 1 base and J by 0 bases, with 16 bases between the two germline ends. CDR1 is SGDLS and CDR2 is YYNGEE in the germline V gene. The CDR3 runs 17 residues.